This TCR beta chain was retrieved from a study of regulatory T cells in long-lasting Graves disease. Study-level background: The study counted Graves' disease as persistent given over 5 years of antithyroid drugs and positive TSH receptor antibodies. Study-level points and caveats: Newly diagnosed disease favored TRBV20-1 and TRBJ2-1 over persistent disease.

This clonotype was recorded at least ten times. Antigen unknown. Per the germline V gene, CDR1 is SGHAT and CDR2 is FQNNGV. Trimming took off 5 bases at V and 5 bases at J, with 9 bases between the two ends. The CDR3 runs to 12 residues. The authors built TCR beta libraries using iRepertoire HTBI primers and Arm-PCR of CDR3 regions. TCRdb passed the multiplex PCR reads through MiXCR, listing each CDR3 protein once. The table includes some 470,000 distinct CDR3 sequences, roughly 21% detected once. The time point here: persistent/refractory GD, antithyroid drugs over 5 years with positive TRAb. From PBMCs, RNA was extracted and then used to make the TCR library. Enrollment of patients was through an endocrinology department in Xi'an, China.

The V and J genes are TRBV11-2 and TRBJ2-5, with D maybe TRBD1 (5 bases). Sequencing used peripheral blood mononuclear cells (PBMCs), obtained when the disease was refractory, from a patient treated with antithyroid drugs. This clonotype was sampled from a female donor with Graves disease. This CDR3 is CASSLQEETQYF. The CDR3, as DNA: TGTGCCAGCAGCCTACAGGAGGAGACCCAGTACTTC.